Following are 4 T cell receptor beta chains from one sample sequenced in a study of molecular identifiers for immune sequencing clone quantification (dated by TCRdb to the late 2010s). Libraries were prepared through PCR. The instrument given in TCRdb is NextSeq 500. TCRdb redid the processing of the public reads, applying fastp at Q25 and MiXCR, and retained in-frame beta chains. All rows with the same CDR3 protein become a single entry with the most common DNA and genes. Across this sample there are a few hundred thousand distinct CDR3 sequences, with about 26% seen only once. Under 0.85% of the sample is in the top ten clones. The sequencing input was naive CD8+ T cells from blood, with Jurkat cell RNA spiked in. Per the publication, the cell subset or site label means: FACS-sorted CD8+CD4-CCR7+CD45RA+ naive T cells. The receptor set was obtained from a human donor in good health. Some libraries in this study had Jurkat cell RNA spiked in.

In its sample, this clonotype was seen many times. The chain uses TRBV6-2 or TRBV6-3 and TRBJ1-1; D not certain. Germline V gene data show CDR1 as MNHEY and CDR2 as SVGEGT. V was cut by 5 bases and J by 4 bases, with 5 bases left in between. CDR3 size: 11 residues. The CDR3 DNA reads TGTGCCAGCAGTCGGGTCACTGAAGCTTTCTTT. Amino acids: CASSRVTEAFF.

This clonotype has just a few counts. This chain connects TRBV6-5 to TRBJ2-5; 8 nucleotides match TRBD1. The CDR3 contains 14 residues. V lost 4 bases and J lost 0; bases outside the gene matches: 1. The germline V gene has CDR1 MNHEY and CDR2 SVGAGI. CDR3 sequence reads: CASSWTGYQETQYF. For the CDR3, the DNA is TGTGCCAGCAGTTGGACAGGGTACCAAGAGACCCAGTACTTC.

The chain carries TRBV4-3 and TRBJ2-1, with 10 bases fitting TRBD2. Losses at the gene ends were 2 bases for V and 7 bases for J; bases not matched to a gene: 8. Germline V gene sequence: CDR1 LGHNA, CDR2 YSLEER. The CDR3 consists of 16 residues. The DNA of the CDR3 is TGCGCCAGCAGCCAACTACTAGCGGGGTTTGCGAATGAGCAGTTCTTC. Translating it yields CASSQLLAGFANEQFF.

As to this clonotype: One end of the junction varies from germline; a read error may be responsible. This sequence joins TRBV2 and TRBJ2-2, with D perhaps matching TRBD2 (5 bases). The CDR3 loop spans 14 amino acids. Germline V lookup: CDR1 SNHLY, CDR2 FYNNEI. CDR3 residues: CASSDPGSTGELYF. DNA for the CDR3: TGTGCCAGCAGTGACCCCGGAAGCACCGGGGAGCTGTATTTT. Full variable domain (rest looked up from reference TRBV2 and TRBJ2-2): EPEVTQTPSHQVTQMGQEVILRCVPISNHLYFYWYRQILGQKVEFLVSFYNNEISEKSEIFDDQFSVERPDGSNFTLKIRSTKLEDSAMYFCASSDPGSTGELYFGEGSRLTVL.